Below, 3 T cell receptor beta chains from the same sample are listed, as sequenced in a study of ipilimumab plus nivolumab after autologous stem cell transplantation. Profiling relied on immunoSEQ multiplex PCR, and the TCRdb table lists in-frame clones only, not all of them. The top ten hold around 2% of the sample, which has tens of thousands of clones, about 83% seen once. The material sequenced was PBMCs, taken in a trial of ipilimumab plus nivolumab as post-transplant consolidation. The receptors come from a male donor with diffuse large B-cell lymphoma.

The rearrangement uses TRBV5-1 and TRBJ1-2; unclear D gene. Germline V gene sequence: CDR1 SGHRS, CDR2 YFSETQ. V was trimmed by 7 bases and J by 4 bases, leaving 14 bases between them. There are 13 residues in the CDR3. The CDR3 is CASRAALRYGYTF. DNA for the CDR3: TGCGCCAGCCGCGCGGCACTTCGCTATGGCTACACCTTC.

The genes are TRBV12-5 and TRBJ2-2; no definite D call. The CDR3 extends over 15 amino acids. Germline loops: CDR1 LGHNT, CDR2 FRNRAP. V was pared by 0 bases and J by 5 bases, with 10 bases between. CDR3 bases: TGTGCTAGTGGTTTGGTACTGAGTGGGACCGGGGAGCTGTTTTTT. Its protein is CASGLVLSGTGELFF.

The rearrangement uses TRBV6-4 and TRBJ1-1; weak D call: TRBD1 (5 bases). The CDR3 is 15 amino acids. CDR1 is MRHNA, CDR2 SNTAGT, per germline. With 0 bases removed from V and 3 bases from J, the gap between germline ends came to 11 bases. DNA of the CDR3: TGTGCCAGCAGTGACTCGAGAAGGGGATACACTGAAGCTTTCTTT. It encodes CASSDSRRGYTEAFF.